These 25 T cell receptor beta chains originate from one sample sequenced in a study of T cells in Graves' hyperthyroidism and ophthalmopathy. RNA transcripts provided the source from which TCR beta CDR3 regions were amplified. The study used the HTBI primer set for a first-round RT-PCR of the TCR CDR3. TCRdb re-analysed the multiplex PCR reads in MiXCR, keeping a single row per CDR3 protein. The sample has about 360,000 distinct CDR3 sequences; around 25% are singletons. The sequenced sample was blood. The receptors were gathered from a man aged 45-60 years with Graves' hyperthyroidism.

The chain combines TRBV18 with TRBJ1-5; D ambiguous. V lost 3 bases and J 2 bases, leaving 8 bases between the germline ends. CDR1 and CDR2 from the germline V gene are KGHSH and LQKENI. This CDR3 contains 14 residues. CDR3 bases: TGTGCCAGCTCACCTGGGGTTGGCAATCAGCCCCAGCATTTT. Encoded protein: CASSPGVGNQPQHF.

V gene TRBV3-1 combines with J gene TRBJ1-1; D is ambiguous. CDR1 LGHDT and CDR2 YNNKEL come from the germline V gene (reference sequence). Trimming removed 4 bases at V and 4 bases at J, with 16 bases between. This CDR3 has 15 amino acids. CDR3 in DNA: TGTGCCAGCAGCCCTGGGCAGGCGAGGATCACTGAAGCTTTCTTT. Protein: CASSPGQARITEAFF.

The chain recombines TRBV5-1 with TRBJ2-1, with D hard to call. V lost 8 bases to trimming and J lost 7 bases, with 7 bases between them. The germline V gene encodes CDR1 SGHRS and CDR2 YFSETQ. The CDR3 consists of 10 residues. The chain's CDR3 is CARGWNEQFF. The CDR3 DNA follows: TGCGCCAGGGGGTGGAATGAGCAGTTCTTC.

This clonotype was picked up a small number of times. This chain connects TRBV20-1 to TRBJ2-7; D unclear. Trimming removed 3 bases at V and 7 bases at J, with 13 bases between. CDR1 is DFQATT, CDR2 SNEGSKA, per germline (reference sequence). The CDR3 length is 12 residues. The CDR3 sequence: CSARTGPLEQYF. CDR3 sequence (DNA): TGCAGTGCTAGGACGGGTCCGTTGGAGCAGTACTTC.

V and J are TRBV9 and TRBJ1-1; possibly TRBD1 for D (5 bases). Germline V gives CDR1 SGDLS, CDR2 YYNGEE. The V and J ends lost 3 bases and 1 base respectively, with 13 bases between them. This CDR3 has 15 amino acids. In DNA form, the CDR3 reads TGTGCCAGCAGCGCCAGGGAGGGAGGGAACACTGAAGCTTTCTTT. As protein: CASSAREGGNTEAFF.

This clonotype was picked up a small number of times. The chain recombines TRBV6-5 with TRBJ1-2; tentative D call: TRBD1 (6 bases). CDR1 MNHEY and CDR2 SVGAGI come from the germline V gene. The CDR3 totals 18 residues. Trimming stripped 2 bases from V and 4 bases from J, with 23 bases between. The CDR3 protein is CASSYRRRQVWGTYGYTF. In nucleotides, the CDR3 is TGTGCCAGCAGTTACCGAAGAAGACAGGTCTGGGGTACCTATGGCTACACCTTC.

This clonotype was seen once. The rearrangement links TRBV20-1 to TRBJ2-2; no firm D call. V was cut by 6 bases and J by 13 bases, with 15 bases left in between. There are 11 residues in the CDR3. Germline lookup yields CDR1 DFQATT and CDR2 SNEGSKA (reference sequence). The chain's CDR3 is CSATSQLRLFF. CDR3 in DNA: TGCAGTGCCACGAGTCAGTTGAGGCTGTTTTTT.

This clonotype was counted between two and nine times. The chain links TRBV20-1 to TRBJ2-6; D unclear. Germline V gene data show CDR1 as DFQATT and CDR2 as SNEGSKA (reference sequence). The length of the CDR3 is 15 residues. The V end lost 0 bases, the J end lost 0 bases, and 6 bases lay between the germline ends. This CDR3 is CSAREASSGANVLTF. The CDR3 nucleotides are TGCAGTGCTAGAGAGGCAAGCTCTGGGGCCAACGTCCTGACTTTC.

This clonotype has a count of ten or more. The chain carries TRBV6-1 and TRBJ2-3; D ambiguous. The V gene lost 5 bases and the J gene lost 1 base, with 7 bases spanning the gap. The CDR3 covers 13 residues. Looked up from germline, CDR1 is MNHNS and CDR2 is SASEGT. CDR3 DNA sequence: TGTGCCAGCAGTTATGACCGCACAGATACGCAGTATTTT. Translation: CASSYDRTDTQYF.

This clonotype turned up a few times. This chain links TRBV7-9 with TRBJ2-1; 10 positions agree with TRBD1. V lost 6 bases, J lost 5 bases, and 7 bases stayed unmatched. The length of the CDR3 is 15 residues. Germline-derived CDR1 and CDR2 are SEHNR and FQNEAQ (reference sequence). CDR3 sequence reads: CASSLLGTGDNEQFF. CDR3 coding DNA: TGTGCCAGCAGTCTCCTCGGGACAGGGGACAATGAGCAGTTCTTC.

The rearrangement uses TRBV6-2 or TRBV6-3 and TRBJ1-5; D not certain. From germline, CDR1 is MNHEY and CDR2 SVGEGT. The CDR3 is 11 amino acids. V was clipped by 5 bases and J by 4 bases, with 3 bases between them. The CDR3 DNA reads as TGTGCCAGCAGTCAAAATCAGCCCCAGCATTTT. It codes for CASSQNQPQHF.

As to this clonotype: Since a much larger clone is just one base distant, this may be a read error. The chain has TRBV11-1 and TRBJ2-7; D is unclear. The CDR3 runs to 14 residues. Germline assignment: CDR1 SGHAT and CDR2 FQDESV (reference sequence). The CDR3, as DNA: TGTGCCAACAGCTCTGGACCGAAGACCTACGAGCAGTACTTC. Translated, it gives CANSSGPKTYEQYF.

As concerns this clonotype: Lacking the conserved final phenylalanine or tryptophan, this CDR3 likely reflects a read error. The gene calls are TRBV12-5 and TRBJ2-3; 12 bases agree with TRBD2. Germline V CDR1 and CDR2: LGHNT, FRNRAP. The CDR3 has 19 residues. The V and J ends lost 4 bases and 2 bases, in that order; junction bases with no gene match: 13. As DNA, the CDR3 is TGTGCTAGTGGTTCAACATTTCGGACTAGCGGGACCATCACAGATACGCAGTATCTT. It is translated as CASGSTFRTSGTITDTQYL.

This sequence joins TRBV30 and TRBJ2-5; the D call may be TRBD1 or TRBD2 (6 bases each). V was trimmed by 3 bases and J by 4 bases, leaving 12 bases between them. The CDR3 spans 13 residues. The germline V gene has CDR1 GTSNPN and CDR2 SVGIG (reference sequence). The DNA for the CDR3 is TGTGCCTGGAGACAGGAGGGGGTAGAGACCCAGTACTTC. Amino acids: CAWRQEGVETQYF.

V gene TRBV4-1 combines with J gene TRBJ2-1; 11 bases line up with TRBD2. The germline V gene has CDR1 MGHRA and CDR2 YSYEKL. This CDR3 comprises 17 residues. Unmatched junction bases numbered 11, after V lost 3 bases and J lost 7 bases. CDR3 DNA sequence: TGCGCCAGCAGCCACACCGGGACTAGCGGCGGAGTGAATGAGCAGTTCTTC. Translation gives CASSHTGTSGGVNEQFF.

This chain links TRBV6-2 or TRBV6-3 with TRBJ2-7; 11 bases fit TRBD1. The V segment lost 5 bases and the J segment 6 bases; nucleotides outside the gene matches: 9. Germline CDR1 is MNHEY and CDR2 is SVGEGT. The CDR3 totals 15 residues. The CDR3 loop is CASSHRDRGGGEQYF. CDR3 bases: TGTGCCAGCAGTCATCGGGACAGGGGGGGTGGCGAGCAGTACTTC.

The CDR3: CASSLSLGTDNEQFF. CDR3 DNA sequence: TGTGCCAGCAGCTTGAGCCTGGGGACCGACAATGAGCAGTTCTTC. The V gene is TRBV7-9, the J gene TRBJ2-1; perhaps D is TRBD1 or TRBD2 (5 bases each). The CDR3 consists of 15 residues. The germline CDR1 and CDR2 sequences are SEHNR and FQNEAQ (reference sequence). The V and J ends lost 3 bases and 5 bases respectively, with 14 bases between them.

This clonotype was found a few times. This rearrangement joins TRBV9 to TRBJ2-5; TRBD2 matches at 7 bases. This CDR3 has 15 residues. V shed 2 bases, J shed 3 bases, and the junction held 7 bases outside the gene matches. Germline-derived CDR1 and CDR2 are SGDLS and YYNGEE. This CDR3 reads CASSVEGTIKETQYF. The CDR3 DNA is TGTGCCAGCAGCGTCGAGGGGACTATCAAAGAGACCCAGTACTTC.

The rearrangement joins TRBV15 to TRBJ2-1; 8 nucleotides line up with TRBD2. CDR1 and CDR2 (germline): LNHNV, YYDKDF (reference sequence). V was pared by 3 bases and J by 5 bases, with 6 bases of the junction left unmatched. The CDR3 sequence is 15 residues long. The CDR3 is CATSRGGLDNNEQFF. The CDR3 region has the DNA TGTGCCACCAGCAGGGGGGGACTAGATAACAATGAGCAGTTCTTC.

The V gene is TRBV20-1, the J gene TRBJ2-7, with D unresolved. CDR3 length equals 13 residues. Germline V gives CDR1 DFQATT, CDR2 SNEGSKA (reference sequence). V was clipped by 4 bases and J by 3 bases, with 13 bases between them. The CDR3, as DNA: TGCAGTGCTAACTCCGGGTCAAGCTACGAGCAGTACTTC. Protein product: CSANSGSSYEQYF.

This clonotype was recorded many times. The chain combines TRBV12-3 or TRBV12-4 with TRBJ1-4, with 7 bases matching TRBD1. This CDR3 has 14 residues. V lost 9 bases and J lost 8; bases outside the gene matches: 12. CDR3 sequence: CASQSQGTEEKLFF. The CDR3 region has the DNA TGTGCCAGTCAGAGTCAGGGGACAGAGGAAAAACTGTTTTTT.

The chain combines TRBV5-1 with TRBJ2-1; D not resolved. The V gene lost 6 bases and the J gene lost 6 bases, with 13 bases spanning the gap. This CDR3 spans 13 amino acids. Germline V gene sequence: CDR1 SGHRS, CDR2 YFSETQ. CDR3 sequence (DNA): TGCGCCAGCACCACCAGGCTGGTCAATGAGCAGTTCTTC. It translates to CASTTRLVNEQFF. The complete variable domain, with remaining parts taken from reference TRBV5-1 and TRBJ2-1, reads KAGVTQTPRYLIKTRGQQVTLSCSPISGHRSVSWYQQTPGQGLQFLFEYFSETQRNKGNFPGRFSGRQFSNSRSEMNVSTLELGDSALYLCASTTRLVNEQFFGPGTRLTVL.

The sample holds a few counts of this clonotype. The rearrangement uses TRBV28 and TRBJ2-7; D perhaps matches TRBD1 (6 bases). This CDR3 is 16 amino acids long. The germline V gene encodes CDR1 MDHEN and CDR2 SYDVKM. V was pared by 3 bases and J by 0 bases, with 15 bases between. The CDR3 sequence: CASSFPPLTGSYEQYF. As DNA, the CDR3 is TGTGCCAGCAGTTTCCCCCCACTGACAGGCTCCTACGAGCAGTACTTC.

In DNA, the CDR3 is TGTGCCAGCACCAGACTAGGGGACAACGAGCAGTACTTC. This codes for CASTRLGDNEQYF. The chain employs TRBV27 and TRBJ2-7; D assignment may be TRBD1 or TRBD2 (6 bases each). The germline CDR1 and CDR2 sequences are MNHEY and SMNVEV (reference sequence). This CDR3 is 13 amino acids long. Trimming cost V 7 bases and J 5 bases, with 15 bases left between them.

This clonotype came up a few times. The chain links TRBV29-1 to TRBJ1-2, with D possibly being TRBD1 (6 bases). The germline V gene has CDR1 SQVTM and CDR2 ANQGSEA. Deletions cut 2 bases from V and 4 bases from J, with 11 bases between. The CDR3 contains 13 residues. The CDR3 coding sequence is TGCAGCGTTGAACCGGGGGGCGCCTATGGCTACACCTTC. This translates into CSVEPGGAYGYTF.